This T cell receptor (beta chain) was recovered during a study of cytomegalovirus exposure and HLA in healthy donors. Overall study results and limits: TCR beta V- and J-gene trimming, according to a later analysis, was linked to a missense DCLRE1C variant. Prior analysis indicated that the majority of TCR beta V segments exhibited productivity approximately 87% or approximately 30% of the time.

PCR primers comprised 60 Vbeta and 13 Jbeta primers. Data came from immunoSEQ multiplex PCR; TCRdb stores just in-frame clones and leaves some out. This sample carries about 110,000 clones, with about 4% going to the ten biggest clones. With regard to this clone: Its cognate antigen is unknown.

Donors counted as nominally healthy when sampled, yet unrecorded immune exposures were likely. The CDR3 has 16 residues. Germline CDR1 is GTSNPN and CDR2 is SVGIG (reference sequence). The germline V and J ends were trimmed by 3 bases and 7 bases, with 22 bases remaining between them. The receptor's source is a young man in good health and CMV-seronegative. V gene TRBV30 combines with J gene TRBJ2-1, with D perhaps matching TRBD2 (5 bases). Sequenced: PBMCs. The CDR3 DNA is TGTGCCTGGAGGGCCCGATTCGGGGATGTAAGGAATGAGCAGTTCTTC. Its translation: CAWRARFGDVRNEQFF.